Sequencing of this TCR beta chain was carried out in a study of chemoradiotherapy in HPV16-positive cancers. Findings of the study overall: Non-HPV-specific T cells did not expand in tumors during treatment, whereas candidate HPV-specific clones and E7-related motifs did. HPV-responsive T-cell expansion during chemoradiotherapy was linked to improved recurrence-free survival in HPV16-positive patients.

On this clone itself: Antigen unknown.

V dropped 5 bases and J dropped 6 bases, with 15 bases sitting between them. Looked up from germline, CDR1 is SGHRS and CDR2 is YFSETQ. The CDR3 totals 14 residues. Assay: immunoSEQ multiplex PCR; the TCRdb copy retains only in-frame clones and omits some. The table shows approximately 3,000 clones, with around 85% occurring only once. The TCR was taken from a human donor with HPV-associated anogenital cancer. The input for sequencing was tumor tissue, taken from a patient who underwent chemoradiotherapy. The chain couples TRBV5-1 to TRBJ1-3, with unresolved D. The CDR3 spells CASRSTTLENTIYF. CDR3 bases: TGCGCCAGCAGGTCTACGACTCTGGAAAACACCATATATTTT.